A single T cell receptor beta chain is shown here with its context. Gene names are the mouse ones. This entry comes from a study of CD8+ T cells in alopecia areata. Investigators isolated RNA and reverse transcribed it into cDNA to act as the sequencing template. Profiled with immunoSEQ multiplex PCR; TCRdb holds only in-frame clones, not every one. The data show about 110,000 clones, none appearing only once, with 15% to 20% held by the ten largest. The sequence derives from a C3H/HeJ mouse with alopecia areata. Mice of this strain are of MHC haplotype H2-k. The material sequenced was lesional skin.

CDR3 DNA (partial): TGCACCTGCAGAGGAGGACAGGGCAACGAA. Protein: CTCRGGQGNE. The full CDR3 is CTCRGGQGNERLFF. The chain links TRBV1 to TRBJ1-4; TRBD1 matches 8 bases. The read ends 4 residues early relative to the CDR3; the germline J gene fills the gap. The V gene end was trimmed by 6 bases and the J gene end by 4 bases; junction bases not matched to a gene: 4. The CDR3 loop spans 14 amino acids. Germline CDR1 NSQYPW, CDR2 LRSPGD (reference sequence).